The next 28 T cell receptor beta chains were all read from a single sample in a study of blood T cell repertoires in COVID-19. Measured with immunoSEQ multiplex PCR; TCRdb has only the in-frame clones, and not every one. This sample has about 90,000 clones; about two thirds occur once, and the top ten carry approximately 14%. The sequenced sample was peripheral blood. The receptors were gathered from a woman of 80 years or more with acute or convalescent COVID-19.

This clone was recorded only once. The chain joins TRBV7-9 to TRBJ2-5; D is perhaps TRBD1 (6 bases). V dropped 5 bases and J dropped 1 base, with 11 bases sitting between them. CDR1 and CDR2 (germline): SEHNR, FQNEAQ (reference sequence). This CDR3 has 14 amino acids. CDR3 sequence: CASSRGGIQETQYF. DNA of the CDR3: TGTGCCAGCAGCCGAGGGGGTATCCAAGAGACCCAGTACTTC.

This chain joins TRBV4-2 and TRBJ2-7; perhaps TRBD1 as D (6 bases). Germline V gives CDR1 LGHNA, CDR2 YNFKEQ. This CDR3 region has 15 residues. The germline V and J ends were trimmed by 5 bases and 1 base, with 15 bases remaining between them. Here the CDR3 DNA reads TGTGCCAGCAGCTTACGACAGGAACCTTCCTACGAGCAGTACTTC. This sequence encodes CASSLRQEPSYEQYF.

A note on this clone: Different DNA sequences within this sample yield the same CDR3. This chain links TRBV7-2 with TRBJ2-5; D remains unclear. The length of the CDR3 is 14 residues. V was shortened by 1 base and J by 2 bases, with 8 bases between the two germline ends. CDR1 and CDR2 (germline): SGHTA, FQGNSA. CDR3 DNA sequence: TGTGCCAGCAGCTTAGGGAGAGCTCAAGAGACCCAGTACTTC. It is translated as CASSLGRAQETQYF.

The chain joins TRBV10-1 to TRBJ1-2, with D perhaps TRBD1 (6 bases). Trimming took off 11 bases at V and 4 bases at J, with 17 bases between the two ends. Germline loops: CDR1 WNHNN, CDR2 SYGVQD (reference sequence). CDR3 size: 13 residues. The CDR3 reads CASGGAGVYGYTF. DNA of the CDR3: TGCGCCTCGGGGGGCGCAGGGGTCTATGGCTACACCTTC.

V gene TRBV5-6 combines with J gene TRBJ2-5; TRBD2 aligns across 12 bases. The V segment lost 0 bases and the J segment 1 base; nucleotides outside the gene matches: 7. CDR3 length: 18 amino acids. In germline, CDR1 is SGHDT, CDR2 YYEEEE. The CDR3 protein is CASSLAPRLAGVQETQYF. The CDR3 DNA reads as TGTGCCAGCAGCTTGGCCCCTCGACTAGCGGGGGTCCAAGAGACCCAGTACTTC.

This sequence joins TRBV4-2 and TRBJ1-5, with 7 bases fitting TRBD1. Germline V CDR1 and CDR2: LGHNA, YNFKEQ. The length of the CDR3 is 15 residues. The V and J ends lost 4 bases and 4 bases, in that order; junction bases with no gene match: 7. The chain's CDR3 is CASSPVDRANQPQHF. The CDR3 bases are TGTGCCAGCAGCCCCGTCGACAGGGCTAATCAGCCCCAGCATTTT.

The CDR3 coding sequence is TGTGCCAGCAGAGACAGGGACAGTACCTACGAGCAGTACTTC. Translated: CASRDRDSTYEQYF. The V call is TRBV2, the J call TRBJ2-7; 7 positions match TRBD1. CDR1 is SNHLY, CDR2 FYNNEI, per germline. The CDR3 runs 14 residues. J lost 2 bases, V lost 6 bases, and 7 bases had no gene match. Full variable domain (rest looked up from reference TRBV2 and TRBJ2-7): EPEVTQTPSHQVTQMGQEVILRCVPISNHLYFYWYRQILGQKVEFLVSFYNNEISEKSEIFDDQFSVERPDGSNFTLKIRSTKLEDSAMYFCASRDRDSTYEQYFGPGTRLTVT.

The rearrangement uses TRBV9 and TRBJ2-7; D unclear. The CDR3 has 15 amino acids. The germline V gene encodes CDR1 SGDLS and CDR2 YYNGEE. V gave up 0 bases and J gave up 2 bases, with 12 bases separating them. The CDR3 coding sequence is TGTGCCAGCAGCGTAGACCCGGCGGCACCCTACGAGCAGTACTTC. The encoded protein is CASSVDPAAPYEQYF.

This chain connects TRBV6-2 or TRBV6-3 to TRBJ2-7; D may be TRBD2 (5 bases). Between the trimmed V and J ends, which lost 2 bases and 2 bases, there was a span of 10 bases. CDR3 size: 14 residues. Germline loops: CDR1 MNHEY, CDR2 SVGEGT. The CDR3 coding sequence is TGTGCCAGCAGTTACGGACTCTTTACCTACGAGCAGTACTTC. This gives the protein CASSYGLFTYEQYF.

The chain joins TRBV18 to TRBJ1-3; 11 bases align to TRBD1. The CDR3 extends over 16 amino acids. The V segment lost 2 bases and the J segment 0 bases; nucleotides outside the gene matches: 0. Germline V lookup: CDR1 KGHSH, CDR2 LQKENI. The CDR3 DNA follows: TGTGCCAGCTCACCAGGGACAGGGGGCTCTGGAAACACCATATATTTT. It codes for CASSPGTGGSGNTIYF.

CDR3 nucleotides: TGTGCCAGCAGCCCTCTTAACACCCGACAGCTAATGAACACTGAAGCTTTCTTT. Amino acids: CASSPLNTRQLMNTEAFF. This chain links TRBV3-1 (or the pseudogene TRBV3-2) with TRBJ1-1, with D tentatively TRBD1 (5 bases). Trimming removed 4 bases from V and 0 bases from J, with 21 bases in between. The CDR3 contains 18 residues. Per the germline V gene, CDR1 is LGHDT and CDR2 is YNNKEL (reference sequence).

The rearrangement uses TRBV7-3 and TRBJ1-1; no reliable D call. The CDR3 loop spans 13 amino acids. Germline loops: CDR1 SGHTA, CDR2 FQGTGA. Trimming left V 2 bases short and J 3 bases short, with 7 bases between. The CDR3 sequence: CASSLFPDTEAFF. CDR3 nucleotide sequence: TGTGCCAGCAGCTTATTCCCAGACACTGAAGCTTTCTTT.

Only one count was recorded for this clone. The V and J genes are TRBV7-9 and TRBJ1-1, with D perhaps TRBD1 (6 bases). Deletions cut 6 bases from V and 0 bases from J, with 17 bases between. This CDR3 comprises 16 residues. Looked up from germline, CDR1 is SEHNR and CDR2 is FQNEAQ (reference sequence). CDR3 loop: CASSPTQGPLNTEAFF. CDR3 sequence (DNA): TGTGCCAGCAGTCCGACACAGGGACCCTTGAACACTGAAGCTTTCTTT.

The rearrangement joins TRBV5-1 to TRBJ1-6; 7 bases are a match to TRBD1. Germline loops: CDR1 SGHRS, CDR2 YFSETQ. Unmatched junction bases numbered 9, after V lost 5 bases and J lost 10 bases. This CDR3 spans 14 amino acids. DNA for the CDR3: TGCGCCAGCAGACCTAGACAGGGCGGGTCACCCCTCCACTTT. Translating it yields CASRPRQGGSPLHF.

The rearrangement joins TRBV7-8 to TRBJ2-7; possibly TRBD1 for D (6 bases). Germline CDR1 is SGHVS and CDR2 is FQNEAQ. This CDR3 comprises 12 residues. Trimming left V 4 bases short and J 6 bases short, with 10 bases between. The CDR3: CASSSQGIEQYF. The DNA for the CDR3 is TGTGCCAGCAGCTCCCAGGGGATCGAGCAGTACTTC.

The J gene is TRBJ2-7, the V gene TRBV11-2, with 9 bases that match TRBD1. This CDR3 spans 15 amino acids. The V segment lost 3 bases and the J segment 3 bases; nucleotides outside the gene matches: 6. CDR1 and CDR2 from the germline V gene are SGHAT and FQNNGV. Here the CDR3 reads CASSFPGQGVYEQYF. As DNA, the CDR3 is TGTGCCAGCAGCTTTCCGGGACAGGGAGTCTACGAGCAGTACTTC.

V gene TRBV18 combines with J gene TRBJ2-5, with 8 bases aligning to TRBD1. Germline trimming cut 6 bases from V and 1 base from J; bases unmatched to any gene: 4. Germline-derived CDR1 and CDR2 are KGHSH and LQKENI. The CDR3 length is 14 residues. CDR3 loop: CASSYGQGQETQYF. CDR3 DNA: TGTGCCAGCTCCTACGGACAGGGCCAAGAGACCCAGTACTTC.

V gene TRBV6-5 combines with J gene TRBJ1-5, with a tentative D call TRBD1 (5 bases). The CDR3 loop spans 13 amino acids. V lost 6 bases and J lost 5, with 11 bases in between. Germline V CDR1 and CDR2: MNHEY, SVGAGI. CDR3 bases: TGTGCCAGCAGGACAGAGTTGGATCAGCCCCAGCATTTT. This encodes CASRTELDQPQHF.

The chain uses TRBV28 and TRBJ1-6; D may be TRBD1 (5 bases). This CDR3 is 13 amino acids long. V was shortened by 7 bases and J by 13 bases, with 17 bases between the two germline ends. Germline V CDR1 and CDR2: MDHEN, SYDVKM. The CDR3 DNA sequence: TGTGCCAGCAACCCAGGCCAGCGGGGGCCCCTCCACTTT. This translates into CASNPGQRGPLHF.

The chain uses TRBV14 and TRBJ1-1; perhaps TRBD1 as D (5 bases). This CDR3 contains 13 residues. Germline V gene data show CDR1 as SGHDN and CDR2 as FVKESK. Trimming stripped 6 bases from V and 5 bases from J, with 13 bases between. CDR3: CASSLTQGTEAFF. The CDR3 DNA sequence: TGTGCCAGCAGTTTGACGCAGGGAACTGAAGCTTTCTTT.

This clone was seen only a few times. This chain links TRBV7-8 with TRBJ1-4; tentatively, D is TRBD1 (5 bases). Germline CDR1 is SGHVS and CDR2 is FQNEAQ. Deletions cut 0 bases from V and 4 bases from J, with 15 bases between. The CDR3 consists of 17 residues. CDR3 in DNA: TGTGCCAGCAGCTTAGCTCCCTGGGGGGGGATTAATGAAAAACTGTTTTTT. It encodes CASSLAPWGGINEKLFF.

This chain joins TRBV5-1 and TRBJ2-3; 7 bases map to TRBD1. The germline gives CDR1 SGHRS, CDR2 YFSETQ. Trimming removed 4 bases from V and 2 bases from J; junction bases left unmatched: 7. The CDR3 has 15 amino acids. In DNA form, the CDR3 reads TGCGCCAGCAGCCCGGGACAGATAACCACAGATACGCAGTATTTT. Amino acids: CASSPGQITTDTQYF.

The chain combines TRBV2 with TRBJ2-3, with a tentative D call TRBD1 (5 bases). The CDR3 loop spans 14 amino acids. CDR1 is SNHLY and CDR2 is FYNNEI in the germline V gene. Trimming left V 4 bases short and J 0 bases short, with 8 bases between. This CDR3 is CASSAGLSTDTQYF. Written as DNA, the CDR3 is TGTGCCAGCAGTGCAGGGCTTAGCACAGATACGCAGTATTTT.

This clone was counted between two and nine times. CDR3 sequence reads: CASSPIPDRGEAFF. CDR3 sequence (DNA): TGTGCCAGCAGTCCTATACCTGACAGGGGTGAAGCTTTCTTT. The chain links TRBV28 to TRBJ1-1; 8 bases match TRBD1. The CDR3 totals 14 residues. V lost 5 bases, J lost 7 bases, and 9 bases stayed unmatched. CDR1 is MDHEN, CDR2 SYDVKM, per germline. Using reference TRBV28 and TRBJ1-1 for the parts outside the CDR3, the full variable domain is DVKVTQSSRYLVKRTGEKVFLECVQDMDHENMFWYRQDPGLGLRLIYFSYDVKMKEKGDIPEGYSVSREKKERFSLILESASTNQTSMYLCASSPIPDRGEAFFGQGTRLTVV.

The chain links TRBV9 to TRBJ2-1; D is unresolved. Trimming left V 3 bases short and J 4 bases short, with 11 bases between. The germline gives CDR1 SGDLS, CDR2 YYNGEE. This CDR3 region has 14 residues. The CDR3 DNA sequence: TGTGCCAGCAGCGACGGCGGCGGTTACAATGAGCAGTTCTTC. This encodes CASSDGGGYNEQFF.

The V gene is TRBV6-5, the J gene TRBJ2-3; no clear D gene. This CDR3 is built from 11 residues. Germline lookup yields CDR1 MNHEY and CDR2 SVGAGI. V was clipped by 6 bases and J by 3 bases, with 4 bases between them. DNA of the CDR3: TGTGCCAGCAGGACTACAGATACGCAGTATTTT. This sequence encodes CASRTTDTQYF.

The rearrangement links TRBV4-1 to TRBJ1-1; no reliable D call. Germline-derived CDR1 and CDR2 are MGHRA and YSYEKL. The CDR3 consists of 14 residues. The V and J ends lost 4 bases and 1 base respectively, with 10 bases between them. The DNA of the CDR3 is TGCGCCAGCAGCCTCAGGATCGAGAACACTGAAGCTTTCTTT. Translated: CASSLRIENTEAFF.

J is TRBJ1-4 and V is TRBV9; weak D call: TRBD1 (6 bases). The CDR3 loop spans 14 amino acids. The ends were cut back, 4 bases at V and 8 bases at J, with 15 bases in the middle. Germline V gives CDR1 SGDLS, CDR2 YYNGEE. CDR3 protein: CASSPKGVGEKLFF. The DNA of the CDR3 is TGTGCCAGCAGCCCTAAGGGGGTGGGGGAAAAACTGTTTTTT. The full variable domain, rest sourced from reference TRBV9 and TRBJ1-4, is DSGVTQTPKHLITATGQRVTLRCSPRSGDLSVYWYQQSLDQGLQFLIQYYNGEERAKGNILERFSAQQFPDLHSELNLSSLELGDSALYFCASSPKGVGEKLFFGSGTQLSVL.